This TCR beta chain was profiled in a study of naive and memory T cell subsets. Study observations and caveats: TCR transcript changes with activation or differentiation may affect this RNA method.

TCR cDNA received a 3' ligated oligonucleotide that carried a UMI. Whole blood, around 2.5 ml, came from adult healthy volunteers. Input was about 1 to 1000 ng of DNase-treated total RNA without cell sorting. The CDR3 runs to 13 residues. Germline V CDR1 and CDR2: MNHEY, SVGEGT. The V gene lost 3 bases and the J gene lost 7 bases, with 9 bases spanning the gap. Amplification of ligated cDNA took four PCR rounds with SP2 and nested alpha and beta constant primers. For blood and skin samples, reverse transcription used TCR alpha and beta constant primers. In TCRdb, the 5' RACE reads were re-called with MiXCR into one record per CDR3 protein. The repertoire has roughly 60,000 distinct CDR3 sequences, approximately 7.2% of them found once; the top ten carry around 9.6%. This clonotype was detected many times. Antigen unknown.

The TCR comes from a male donor in good health. This sequence joins TRBV6-2 or TRBV6-3 and TRBJ1-4; no definite D call. The CDR3 loop reads CASSYPRGEKLFF. The CDR3 DNA is TGTGCCAGCAGTTATCCGCGGGGTGAAAAACTGTTTTTT.